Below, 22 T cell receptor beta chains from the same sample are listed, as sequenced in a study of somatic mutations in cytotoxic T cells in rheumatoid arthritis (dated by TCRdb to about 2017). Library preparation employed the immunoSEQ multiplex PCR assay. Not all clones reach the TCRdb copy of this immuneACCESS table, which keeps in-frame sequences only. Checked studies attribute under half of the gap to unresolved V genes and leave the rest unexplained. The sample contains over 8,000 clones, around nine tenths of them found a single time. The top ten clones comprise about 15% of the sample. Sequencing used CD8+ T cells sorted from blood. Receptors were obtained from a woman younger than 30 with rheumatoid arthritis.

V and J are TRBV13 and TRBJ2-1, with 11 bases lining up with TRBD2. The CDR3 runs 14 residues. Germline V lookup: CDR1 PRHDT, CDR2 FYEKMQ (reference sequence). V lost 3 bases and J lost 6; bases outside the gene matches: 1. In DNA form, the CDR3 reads TGTGCCAGCAGCTTCGGGACTAGCGGCAATGAGCAGTTCTTC. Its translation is CASSFGTSGNEQFF.

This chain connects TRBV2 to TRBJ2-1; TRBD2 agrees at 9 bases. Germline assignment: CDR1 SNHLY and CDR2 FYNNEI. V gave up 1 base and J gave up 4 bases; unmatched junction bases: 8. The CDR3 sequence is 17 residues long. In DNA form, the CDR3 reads TGTGCCAGCAGTGAAGAGAATTTAGCGGGGGCTTACAATGAGCAGTTCTTC. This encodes CASSEENLAGAYNEQFF. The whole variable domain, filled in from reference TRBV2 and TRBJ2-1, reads EPEVTQTPSHQVTQMGQEVILRCVPISNHLYFYWYRQILGQKVEFLVSFYNNEISEKSEIFDDQFSVERPDGSNFTLKIRSTKLEDSAMYFCASSEENLAGAYNEQFFGPGTRLTVL.

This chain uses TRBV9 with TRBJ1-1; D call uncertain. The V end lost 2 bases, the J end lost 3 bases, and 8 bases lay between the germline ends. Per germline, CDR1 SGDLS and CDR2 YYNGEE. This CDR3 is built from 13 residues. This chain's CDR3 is CASSVELYTEAFF. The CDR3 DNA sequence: TGTGCCAGCAGCGTCGAGCTTTACACTGAAGCTTTCTTT.

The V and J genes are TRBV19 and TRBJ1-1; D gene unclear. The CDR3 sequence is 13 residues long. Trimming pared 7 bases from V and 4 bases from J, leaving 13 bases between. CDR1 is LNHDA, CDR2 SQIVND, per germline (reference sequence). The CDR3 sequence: CASNLGVGTEAFF. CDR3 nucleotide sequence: TGTGCCAGTAATTTAGGAGTCGGCACTGAAGCTTTCTTT.

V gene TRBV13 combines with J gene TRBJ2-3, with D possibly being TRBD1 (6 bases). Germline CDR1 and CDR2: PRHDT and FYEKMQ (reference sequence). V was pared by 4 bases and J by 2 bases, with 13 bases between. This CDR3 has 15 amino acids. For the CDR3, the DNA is TGTGCCAGCAGCTCCCGGGACATACTCACAGATACGCAGTATTTT. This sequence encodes CASSSRDILTDTQYF.

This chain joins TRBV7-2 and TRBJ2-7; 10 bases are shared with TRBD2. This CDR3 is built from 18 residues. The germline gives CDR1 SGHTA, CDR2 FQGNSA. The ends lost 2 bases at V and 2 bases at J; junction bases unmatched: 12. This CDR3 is CASSLRGLALDGAYEQYF. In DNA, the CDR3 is TGTGCCAGCAGCTTACGGGGACTAGCGTTAGACGGTGCCTACGAGCAGTACTTC.

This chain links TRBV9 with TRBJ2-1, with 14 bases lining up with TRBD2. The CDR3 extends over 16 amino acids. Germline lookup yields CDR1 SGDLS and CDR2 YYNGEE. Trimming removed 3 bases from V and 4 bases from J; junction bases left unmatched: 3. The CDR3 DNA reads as TGTGCCAGCAGCGCGACTAGCGGGGGGGGTTACAATGAGCAGTTCTTC. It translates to CASSATSGGGYNEQFF.

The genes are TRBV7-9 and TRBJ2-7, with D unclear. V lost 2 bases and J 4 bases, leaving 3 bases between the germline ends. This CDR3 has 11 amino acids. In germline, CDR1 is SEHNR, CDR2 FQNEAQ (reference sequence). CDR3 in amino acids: CASSLSYEQYF. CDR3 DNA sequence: TGTGCCAGCAGCTTATCTTACGAGCAGTACTTC.

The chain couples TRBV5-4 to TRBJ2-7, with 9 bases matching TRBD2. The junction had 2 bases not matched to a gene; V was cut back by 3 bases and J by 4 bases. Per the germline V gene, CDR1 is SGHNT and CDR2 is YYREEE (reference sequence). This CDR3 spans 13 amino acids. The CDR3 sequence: CASSSGLAYEQYF. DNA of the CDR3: TGTGCCAGCAGCTCGGGACTAGCATACGAGCAGTACTTC.

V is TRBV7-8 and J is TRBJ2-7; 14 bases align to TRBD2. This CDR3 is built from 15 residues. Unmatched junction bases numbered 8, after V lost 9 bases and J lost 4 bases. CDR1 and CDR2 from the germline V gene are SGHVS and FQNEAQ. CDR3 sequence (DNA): TGTGCCAGTCGCGATGGACTAGCGGGAGGTTACGAGCAGTACTTC. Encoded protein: CASRDGLAGGYEQYF.

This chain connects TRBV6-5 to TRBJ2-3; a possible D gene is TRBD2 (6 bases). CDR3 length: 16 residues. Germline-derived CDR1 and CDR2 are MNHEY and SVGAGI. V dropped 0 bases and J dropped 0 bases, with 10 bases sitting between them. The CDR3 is CASSYSGSGSTDTQYF. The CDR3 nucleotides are TGTGCCAGCAGTTACTCGGGTAGCGGAAGCACAGATACGCAGTATTTT.

CDR3 sequence reads: CASSQDHEGDYGYTF. The DNA of the CDR3 is TGCGCCAGCAGCCAAGATCACGAGGGCGACTATGGCTACACCTTC. The chain recombines TRBV4-1 with TRBJ1-2; D gene ambiguous. The germline V and J ends were trimmed by 0 bases and 3 bases, with 11 bases remaining between them. CDR1 and CDR2 from the germline V gene are MGHRA and YSYEKL. The CDR3 has 15 residues.

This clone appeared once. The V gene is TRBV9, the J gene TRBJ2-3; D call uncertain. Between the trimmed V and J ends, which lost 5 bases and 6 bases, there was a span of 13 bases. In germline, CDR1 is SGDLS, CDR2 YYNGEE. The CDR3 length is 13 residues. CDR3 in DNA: TGTGCCAGCAGACCCGTCTCCCAGGATACGCAGTATTTT. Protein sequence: CASRPVSQDTQYF.

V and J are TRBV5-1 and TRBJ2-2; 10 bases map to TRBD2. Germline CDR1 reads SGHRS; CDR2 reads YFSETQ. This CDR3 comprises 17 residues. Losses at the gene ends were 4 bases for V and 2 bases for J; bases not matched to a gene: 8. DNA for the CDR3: TGCGCCAGCAGCACCCCTAGCGGGAGCCGAAACACCGGGGAGCTGTTTTTT. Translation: CASSTPSGSRNTGELFF.

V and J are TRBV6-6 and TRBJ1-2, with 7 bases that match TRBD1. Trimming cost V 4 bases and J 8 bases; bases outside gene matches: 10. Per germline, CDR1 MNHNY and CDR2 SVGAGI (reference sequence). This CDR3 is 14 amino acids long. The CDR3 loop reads CASSSPNRGGGYTF. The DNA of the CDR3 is TGTGCCAGCAGTTCCCCGAACAGGGGCGGGGGCTACACCTTC.

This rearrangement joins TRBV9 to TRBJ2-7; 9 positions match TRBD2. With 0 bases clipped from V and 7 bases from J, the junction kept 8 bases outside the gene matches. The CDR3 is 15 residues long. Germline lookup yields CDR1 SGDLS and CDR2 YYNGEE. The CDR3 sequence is CASSVDLAGIGEQYF. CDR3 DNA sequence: TGTGCCAGCAGCGTAGATCTAGCGGGGATAGGGGAGCAGTACTTC.

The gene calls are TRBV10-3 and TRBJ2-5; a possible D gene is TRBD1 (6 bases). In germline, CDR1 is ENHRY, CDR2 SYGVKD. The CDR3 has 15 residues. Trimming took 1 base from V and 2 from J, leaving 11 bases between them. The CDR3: CAISEFNRAQETQYF. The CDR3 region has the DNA TGTGCCATCAGTGAGTTTAACAGGGCTCAAGAGACCCAGTACTTC.

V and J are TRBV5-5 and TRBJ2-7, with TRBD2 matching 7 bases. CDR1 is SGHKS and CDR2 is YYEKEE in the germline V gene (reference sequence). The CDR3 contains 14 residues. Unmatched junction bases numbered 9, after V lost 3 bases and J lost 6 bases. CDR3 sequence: CASSYPAGVVEQYF. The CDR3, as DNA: TGTGCCAGCAGCTACCCCGCGGGGGTGGTCGAGCAGTACTTC.

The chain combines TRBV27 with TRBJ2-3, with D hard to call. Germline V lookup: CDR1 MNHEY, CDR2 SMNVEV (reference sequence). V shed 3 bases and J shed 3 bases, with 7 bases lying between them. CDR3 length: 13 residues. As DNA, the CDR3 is TGTGCCAGCAGTTTCTCCGGTACAGATACGCAGTATTTT. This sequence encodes CASSFSGTDTQYF.

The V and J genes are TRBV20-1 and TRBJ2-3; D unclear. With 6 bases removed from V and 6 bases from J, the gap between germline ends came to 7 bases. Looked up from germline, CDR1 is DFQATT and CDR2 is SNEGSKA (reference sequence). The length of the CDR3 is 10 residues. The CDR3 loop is CSAARDTQYF. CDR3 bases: TGCAGTGCGGCGCGGGATACGCAGTATTTT.

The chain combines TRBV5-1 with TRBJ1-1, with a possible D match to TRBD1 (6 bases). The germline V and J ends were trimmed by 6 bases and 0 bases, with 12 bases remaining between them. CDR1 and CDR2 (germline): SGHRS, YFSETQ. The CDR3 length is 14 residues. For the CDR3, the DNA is TGCGCCAGCAACCCCGGACAGATGAACACTGAAGCTTTCTTT. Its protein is CASNPGQMNTEAFF.

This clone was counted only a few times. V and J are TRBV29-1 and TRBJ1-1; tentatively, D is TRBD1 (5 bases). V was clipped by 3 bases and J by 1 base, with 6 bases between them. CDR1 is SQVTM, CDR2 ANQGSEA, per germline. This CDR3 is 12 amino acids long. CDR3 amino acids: CSVDTGNTEAFF. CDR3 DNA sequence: TGCAGCGTTGATACAGGGAACACTGAAGCTTTCTTT.